This T cell receptor beta chain was captured by sequencing in a study of T cell responses to AZD1222 COVID-19 vaccine. The study's findings and limits: Researchers report vaccine-associated CD4 TCRs spanning spike, with dominance at 160-218 and 743-854. Baseline serology detected seropositivity in only 5 or 6 AZD1222 recipients. No repertoire was sampled before or during the peak T cell response, only after it. The study found Spike-specific TCR breadth and depth rose after two AZD1222 doses.

Here immunoSEQ multiplex PCR was the method, and the copy in TCRdb shows in-frame clones only, minus some. In the table there are approximately 220,000 clones, about 93% of which are singletons. Comments on this clone: Its antigen is still unknown.

The sequence was collected from an adult in good health. This material consisted of peripheral blood, taken on day 0 of MenACWY control vaccination.

CDR3 coding DNA: TGTGCTAGTGGTCGCGGACAGGCCTACAATGAGCAGTTCTTC. Translating it yields CASGRGQAYNEQFF. The chain uses TRBV12-5 and TRBJ2-1; 7 bases are a match to TRBD1. This CDR3 is 14 amino acids long. The V and J ends lost 5 bases and 2 bases, in that order; junction bases with no gene match: 3. The germline gives CDR1 LGHNT, CDR2 FRNRAP.